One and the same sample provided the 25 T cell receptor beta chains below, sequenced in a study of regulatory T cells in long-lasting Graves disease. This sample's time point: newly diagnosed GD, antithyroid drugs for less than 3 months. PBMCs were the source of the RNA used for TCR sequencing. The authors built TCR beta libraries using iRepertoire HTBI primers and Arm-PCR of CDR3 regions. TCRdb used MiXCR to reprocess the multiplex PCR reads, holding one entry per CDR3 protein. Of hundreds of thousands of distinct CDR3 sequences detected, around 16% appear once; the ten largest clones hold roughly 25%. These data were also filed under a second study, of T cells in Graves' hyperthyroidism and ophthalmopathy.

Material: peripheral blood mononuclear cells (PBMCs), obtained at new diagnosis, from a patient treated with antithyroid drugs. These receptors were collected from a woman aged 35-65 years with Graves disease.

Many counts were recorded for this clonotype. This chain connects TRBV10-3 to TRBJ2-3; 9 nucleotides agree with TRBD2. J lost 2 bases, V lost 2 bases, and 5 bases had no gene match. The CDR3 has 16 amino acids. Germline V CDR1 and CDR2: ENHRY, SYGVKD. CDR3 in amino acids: CAISETLAGDTDTQYF. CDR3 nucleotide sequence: TGTGCCATCAGTGAGACATTAGCGGGGGACACAGATACGCAGTATTTT.

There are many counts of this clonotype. The CDR3 region is CASKGWPGQGSNQPQHF. CDR3 coding DNA: TGTGCCAGCAAAGGGTGGCCAGGGCAGGGCAGCAATCAGCCCCAGCATTTT. This chain links TRBV2 with TRBJ1-5; perhaps TRBD1 as D (5 bases). CDR3 length: 17 amino acids. The V end was cut by 7 bases, the J end by 1 base, with 20 bases between. CDR1 and CDR2 (germline): SNHLY, FYNNEI.

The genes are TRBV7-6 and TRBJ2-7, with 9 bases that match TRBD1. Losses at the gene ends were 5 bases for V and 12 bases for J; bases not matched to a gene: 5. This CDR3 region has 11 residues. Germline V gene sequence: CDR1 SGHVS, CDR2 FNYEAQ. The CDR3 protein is CASSPGTGMYF. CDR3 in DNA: TGTGCCAGCAGCCCCGGGACAGGGATGTACTTC.

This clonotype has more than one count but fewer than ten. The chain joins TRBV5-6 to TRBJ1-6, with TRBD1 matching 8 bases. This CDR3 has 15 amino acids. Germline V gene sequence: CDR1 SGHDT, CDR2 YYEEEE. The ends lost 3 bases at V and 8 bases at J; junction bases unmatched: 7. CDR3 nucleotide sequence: TGTGCCAGCAGCTATACCGGGACAGGAGATTCACCCCTCCACTTT. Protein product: CASSYTGTGDSPLHF.

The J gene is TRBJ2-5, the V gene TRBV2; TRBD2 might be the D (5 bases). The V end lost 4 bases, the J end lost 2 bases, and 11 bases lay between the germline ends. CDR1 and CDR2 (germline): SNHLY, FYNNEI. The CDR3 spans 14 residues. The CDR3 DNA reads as TGTGCCAGCAGTGTTCGGGAAACTCAAGAGACCCAGTACTTC. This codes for CASSVRETQETQYF.

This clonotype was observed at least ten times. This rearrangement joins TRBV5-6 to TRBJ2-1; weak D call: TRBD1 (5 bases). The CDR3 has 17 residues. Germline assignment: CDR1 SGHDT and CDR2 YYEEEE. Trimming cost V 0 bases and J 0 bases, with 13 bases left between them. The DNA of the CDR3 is TGTGCCAGCAGCTTGGATCTTGACAGCCGCTCCTACAATGAGCAGTTCTTC. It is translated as CASSLDLDSRSYNEQFF. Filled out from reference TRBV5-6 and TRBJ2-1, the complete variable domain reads DAGVTQSPTHLIKTRGQQVTLRCSPKSGHDTVSWYQQALGQGPQFIFQYYEEEERQRGNFPDRFSGHQFPNYSSELNVNALLLGDSALYLCASSLDLDSRSYNEQFFGPGTRLTVL.

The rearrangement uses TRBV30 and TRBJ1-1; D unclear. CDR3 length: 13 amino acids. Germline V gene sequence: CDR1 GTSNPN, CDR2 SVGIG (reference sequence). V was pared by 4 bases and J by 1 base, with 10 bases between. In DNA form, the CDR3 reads TGTGCCTGGATTAAAGTTTGGAACACTGAAGCTTTCTTT. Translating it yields CAWIKVWNTEAFF.

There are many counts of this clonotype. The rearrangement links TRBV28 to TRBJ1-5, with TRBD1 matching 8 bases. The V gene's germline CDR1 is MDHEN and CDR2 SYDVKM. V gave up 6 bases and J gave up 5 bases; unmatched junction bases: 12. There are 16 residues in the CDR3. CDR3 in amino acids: CASSSVDRARDQPQHF. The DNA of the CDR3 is TGTGCCAGCAGCTCCGTGGACAGGGCCCGGGATCAGCCCCAGCATTTT.

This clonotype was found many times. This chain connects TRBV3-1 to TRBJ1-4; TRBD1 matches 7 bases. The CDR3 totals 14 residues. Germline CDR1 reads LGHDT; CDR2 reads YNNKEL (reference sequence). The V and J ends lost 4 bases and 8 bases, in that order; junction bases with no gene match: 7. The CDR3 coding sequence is TGTGCCAGCAGCCCGGTGGGACAGATGGAAAAACTGTTTTTT. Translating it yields CASSPVGQMEKLFF. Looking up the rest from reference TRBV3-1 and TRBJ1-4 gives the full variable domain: DTAVSQTPKYLVTQMGNDKSIKCEQNLGHDTMYWYKQDSKKFLKIMFSYNNKELIINETVPNRFSPKSPDKAHLNLHINSLELGDSAVYFCASSPVGQMEKLFFGSGTQLSVL.

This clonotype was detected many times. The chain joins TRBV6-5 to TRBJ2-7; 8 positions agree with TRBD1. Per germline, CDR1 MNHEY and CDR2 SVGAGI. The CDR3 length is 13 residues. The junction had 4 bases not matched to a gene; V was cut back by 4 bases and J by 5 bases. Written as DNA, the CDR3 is TGTGCCAGCAGTTGGACAGGGTCCCACGAGCAGTACTTC. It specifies CASSWTGSHEQYF.

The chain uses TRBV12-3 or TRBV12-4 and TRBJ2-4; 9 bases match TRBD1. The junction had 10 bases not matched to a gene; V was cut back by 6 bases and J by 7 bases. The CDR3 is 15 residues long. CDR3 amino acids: CASRAGQGILNIQYF. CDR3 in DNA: TGTGCCAGCAGGGCGGGACAGGGTATTTTGAACATTCAGTACTTC.

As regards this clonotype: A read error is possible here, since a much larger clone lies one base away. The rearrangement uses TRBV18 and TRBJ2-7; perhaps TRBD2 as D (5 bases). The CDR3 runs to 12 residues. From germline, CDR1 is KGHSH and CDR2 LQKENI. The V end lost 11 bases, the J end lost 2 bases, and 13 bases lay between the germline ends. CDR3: CASGEGAYEQYF. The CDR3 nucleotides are TGTGCCTCAGGCGAGGGAGCCTACGAGCAGTACTTC.

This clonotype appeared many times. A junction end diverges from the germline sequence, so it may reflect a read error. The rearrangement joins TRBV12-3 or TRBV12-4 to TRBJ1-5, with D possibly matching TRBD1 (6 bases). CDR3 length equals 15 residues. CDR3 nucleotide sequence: TGTGCCAGCAGCTTAGGACAGTTTGGCAATCAGCCCCAGCATTTT. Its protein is CASSLGQFGNQPQHF.

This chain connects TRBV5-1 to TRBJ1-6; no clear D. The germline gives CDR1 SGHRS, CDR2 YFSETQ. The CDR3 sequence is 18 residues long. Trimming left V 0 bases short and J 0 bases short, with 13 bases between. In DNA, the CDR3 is TGCGCCAGCAGCTTGGTCGGCCAGGCTAGCTCCTATAATTCACCCCTCCACTTT. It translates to CASSLVGQASSYNSPLHF.

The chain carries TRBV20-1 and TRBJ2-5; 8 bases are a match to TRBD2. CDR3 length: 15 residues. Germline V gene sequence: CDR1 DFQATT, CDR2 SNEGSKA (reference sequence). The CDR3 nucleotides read TGCAGCGTTGAAAGTGCGGGGGGTCTCCGGGGGGCCCAGTACTTC. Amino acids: CSVESAGGLRGAQYF.

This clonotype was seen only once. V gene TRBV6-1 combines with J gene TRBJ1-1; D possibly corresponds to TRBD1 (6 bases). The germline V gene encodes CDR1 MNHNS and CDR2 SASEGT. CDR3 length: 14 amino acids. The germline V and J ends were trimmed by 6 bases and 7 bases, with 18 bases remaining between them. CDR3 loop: CASSPVGGSSEAFF. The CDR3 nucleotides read TGTGCCAGCAGCCCGGTAGGGGGTTCTAGTGAAGCTTTCTTT.

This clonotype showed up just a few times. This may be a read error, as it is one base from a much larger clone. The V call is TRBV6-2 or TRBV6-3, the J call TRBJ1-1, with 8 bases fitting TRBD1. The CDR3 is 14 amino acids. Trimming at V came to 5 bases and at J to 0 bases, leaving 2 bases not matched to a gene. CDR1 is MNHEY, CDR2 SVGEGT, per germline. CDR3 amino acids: CASSEQGVNTEAFF. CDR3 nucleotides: TGTGCCAGCAGTGAACAGGGGGTGAACACTGAAGCTTTCTTT.

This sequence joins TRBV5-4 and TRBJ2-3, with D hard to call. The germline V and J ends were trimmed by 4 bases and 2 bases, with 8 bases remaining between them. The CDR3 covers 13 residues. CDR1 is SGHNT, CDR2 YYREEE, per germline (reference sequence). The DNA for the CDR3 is TGTGCCAGCAGCCCTAAGCTCACAGATACGCAGTATTTT. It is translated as CASSPKLTDTQYF.

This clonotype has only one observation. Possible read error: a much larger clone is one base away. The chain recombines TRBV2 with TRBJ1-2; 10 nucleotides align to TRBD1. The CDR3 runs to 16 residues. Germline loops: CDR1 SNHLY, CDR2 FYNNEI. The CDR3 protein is CVSTRDRGGTGNGYTF. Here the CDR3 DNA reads TGTGTCAGCACCAGGGACAGGGGCGGAACGGGAAACGGCTACACCTTC. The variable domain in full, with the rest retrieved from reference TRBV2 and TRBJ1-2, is EPEVTQTPSHQVTQMGQEVILRCVPISNHLYFYWYRQILGQKVEFLVSFYNNEISEKSEIFDDQFSVERPDGSNFTLKIRSTKLEDSAMYFCVSTRDRGGTGNGYTFGSGTRLTVV.

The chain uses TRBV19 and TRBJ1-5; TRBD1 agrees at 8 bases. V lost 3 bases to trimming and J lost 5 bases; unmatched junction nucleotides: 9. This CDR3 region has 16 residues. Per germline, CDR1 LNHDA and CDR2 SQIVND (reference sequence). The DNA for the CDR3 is TGTGCCAGTAGTATCCATGCAGGGGGCTCGGATCAGCCCCAGCATTTT. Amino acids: CASSIHAGGSDQPQHF.

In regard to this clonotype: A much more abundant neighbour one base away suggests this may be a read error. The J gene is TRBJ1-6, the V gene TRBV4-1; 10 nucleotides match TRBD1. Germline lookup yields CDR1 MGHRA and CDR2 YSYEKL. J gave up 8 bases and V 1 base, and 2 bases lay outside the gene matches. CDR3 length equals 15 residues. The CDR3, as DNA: TGCGCCAGCAGCCAAGGGGGGACAGGGGATTCACCCCTCCACTTT. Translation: CASSQGGTGDSPLHF.

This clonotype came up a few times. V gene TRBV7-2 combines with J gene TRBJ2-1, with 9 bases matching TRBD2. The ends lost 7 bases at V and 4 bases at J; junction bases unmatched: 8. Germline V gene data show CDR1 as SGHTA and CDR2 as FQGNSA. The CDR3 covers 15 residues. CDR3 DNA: TGTGCCAGCACCCTCCTAGCGGGGAGTTACAATGAGCAGTTCTTC. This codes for CASTLLAGSYNEQFF.

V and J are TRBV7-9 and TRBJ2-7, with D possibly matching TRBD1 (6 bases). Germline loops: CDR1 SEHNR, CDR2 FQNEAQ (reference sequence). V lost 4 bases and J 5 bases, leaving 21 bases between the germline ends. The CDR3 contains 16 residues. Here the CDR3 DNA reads TGTGCCAGCAGCTCCCCCGGGACACGGGGCCACCACGAGCAGTACTTC. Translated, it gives CASSSPGTRGHHEQYF.

The CDR3 region is CASSQEAEMNTEAFF. Written as DNA, the CDR3 is TGCGCCAGCAGCCAAGAAGCCGAGATGAACACTGAAGCTTTCTTT. The chain is built from TRBV4-1 and TRBJ1-1, with D uncertain. From germline, CDR1 is MGHRA and CDR2 YSYEKL. The CDR3 loop spans 15 amino acids. The V and J ends lost 0 bases and 0 bases respectively, with 8 bases between them.

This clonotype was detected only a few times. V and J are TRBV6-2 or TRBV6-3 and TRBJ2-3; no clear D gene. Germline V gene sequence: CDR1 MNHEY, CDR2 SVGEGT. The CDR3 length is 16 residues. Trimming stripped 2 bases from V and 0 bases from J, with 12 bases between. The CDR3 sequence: CASSYGWAASTDTQYF. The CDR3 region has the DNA TGTGCCAGCAGTTACGGGTGGGCAGCTAGCACAGATACGCAGTATTTT.